This T cell receptor (beta chain) was recorded in a study of blood T cell repertoires in COVID-19. Overall study context: Material from acute and convalescent COVID-19 was sourced from the United States, Italy and Spain. Nucleic acid was either cDNA or gDNA, and it came from T cells, B-cell-depleted T cells, or PBMCs.

The assay was immunoSEQ multiplex PCR, and TCRdb's table has in-frame clones only and misses some. The sample holds approximately 300,000 clones, around 89% seen once. The CDR3 spans 14 residues. V trimming: 2 bases; J trimming: 1 base; junction bases outside the gene matches: 3. Germline V lookup: CDR1 SGDLS, CDR2 YYNGEE. The sample taken for sequencing was peripheral blood. This clonotype was sampled from a man aged 30-40 years with acute or convalescent COVID-19. The J gene is TRBJ2-7, the V gene TRBV9; 7 bases line up with TRBD1. The CDR3 spells CASSVSGQSYEQYF. CDR3 nucleotides: TGTGCCAGCAGCGTTTCGGGACAGTCCTACGAGCAGTACTTC.